This TCR beta chain was obtained from a study of beta chain features in type 1 diabetes. Findings and caveats of the study: TCRB CDR3s from Type 1 diabetes patients were moderately but significantly shorter in all four CD4+ subsets. Amplification by PCR could prefer shorter templates, with the same effect in patients and controls.

Expressed TCRB transcripts got sequenced, as all isolated RNA was reverse transcribed. Profiled with immunoSEQ multiplex PCR; TCRdb holds only in-frame clones, not every one. The table lists about 70,000 clones, roughly 49% of them singletons, with 0.7% in the top ten. Via CD45RO/CCR7/CD25/CD127/CD95/CD27, cells of the CD4+ naive, central memory, regulatory and stem cell-like memory subsets were sorted. The CDR3 is 10 amino acids. Germline V gene data show CDR1 as SGHRS and CDR2 as YFSETQ. This clone came up once. Antigen unknown. The chain uses TRBV5-1 and TRBJ2-2, with D maybe TRBD1 (6 bases). The clonotype comes from a man aged 25 to 45 with type 1 diabetes. Sequenced material: central memory CD4+ T cells from blood. The CDR3 reads CATDSMELFF. DNA for the CDR3: TGCGCTACGGACAGCATGGAGCTGTTTTTT.